The source of this T cell receptor (beta chain) is a study of blood T cell repertoires in COVID-19. Study as a whole: Sample material is recorded as cDNA or gDNA derived from T cells, B-cell-depleted T cells, or PBMCs.

This clone was counted at least ten times. This CDR3 is also generated by other DNA sequences in the sample. The J segment lost 0 bases and the V segment lost 1 base, leaving 1 base of the junction unmatched. The germline V gene encodes CDR1 MGHRA and CDR2 YSYEKL. The CDR3 is made up of 15 amino acids. Here immunoSEQ multiplex PCR was the method, and the copy in TCRdb shows in-frame clones only, minus some. The sample shows about 420,000 clones, over 85% of them seen only once. Input material: peripheral blood. This chain connects TRBV4-1 to TRBJ2-7, with 9 bases matching TRBD2. This clonotype originated in a young man with COVID-19, enrolled during active disease. The CDR3 sequence: CASSQASGVSYEQYF. CDR3 bases: TGCGCCAGCAGCCAAGCTAGCGGGGTCTCCTACGAGCAGTACTTC.